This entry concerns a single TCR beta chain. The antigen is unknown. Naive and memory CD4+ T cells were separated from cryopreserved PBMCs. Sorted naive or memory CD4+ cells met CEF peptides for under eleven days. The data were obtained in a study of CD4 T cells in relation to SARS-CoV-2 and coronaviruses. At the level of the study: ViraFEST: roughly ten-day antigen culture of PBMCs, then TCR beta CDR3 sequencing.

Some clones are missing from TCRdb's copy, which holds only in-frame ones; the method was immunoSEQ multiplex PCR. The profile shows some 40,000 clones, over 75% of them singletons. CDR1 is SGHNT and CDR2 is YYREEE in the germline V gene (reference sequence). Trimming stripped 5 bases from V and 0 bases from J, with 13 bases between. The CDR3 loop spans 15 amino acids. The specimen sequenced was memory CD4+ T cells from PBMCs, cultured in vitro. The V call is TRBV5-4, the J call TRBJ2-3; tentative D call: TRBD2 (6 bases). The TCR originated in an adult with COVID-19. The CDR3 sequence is CASRSGRSSTDTQYF. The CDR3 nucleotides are TGTGCCAGCAGGTCCGGGAGATCTAGCACAGATACGCAGTATTTT. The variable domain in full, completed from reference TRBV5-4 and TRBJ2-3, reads ETGVTQSPTHLIKTRGQQVTLRCSSQSGHNTVSWYQQALGQGPQFIFQYYREEENGRGNFPPRFSGLQFPNYSSELNVNALELDDSALYLCASRSGRSSTDTQYFGPGTRLTVL.